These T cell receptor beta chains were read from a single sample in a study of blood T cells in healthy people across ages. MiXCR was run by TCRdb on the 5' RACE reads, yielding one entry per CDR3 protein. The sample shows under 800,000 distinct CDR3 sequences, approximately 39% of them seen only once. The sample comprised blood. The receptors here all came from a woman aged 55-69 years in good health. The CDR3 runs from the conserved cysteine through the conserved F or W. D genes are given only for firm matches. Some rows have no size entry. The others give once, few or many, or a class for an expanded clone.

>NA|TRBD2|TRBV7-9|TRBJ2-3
CASSLTLAGTDTQYF
TGTGCCAGCAGCTTAACACTAGCGGGCACAGATACGCAGTATTTT
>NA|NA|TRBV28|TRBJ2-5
CASSLVEEQYF
TGTGCCAGCAGTTTGGTGGAAGAGCAGTACTTC
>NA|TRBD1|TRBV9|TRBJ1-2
CASSGYRTGSNGYTF
TGTGCCAGCAGCGGATACCGGACAGGGTCGAACGGCTACACCTTC
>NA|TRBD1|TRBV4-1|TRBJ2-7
CASSRGTGGCEQYF
TGCGCCAGCAGCCGGGGGACAGGGGGCTGCGAGCAGTACTTC
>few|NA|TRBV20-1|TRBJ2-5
CSARDEVGTGQYF
TGCAGTGCTAGAGATGAGGTCGGAACCGGGCAGTACTTC
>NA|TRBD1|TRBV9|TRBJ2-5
CASSERTGWGTQYF
TGTGCCAGCAGCGAGCGGACAGGGTGGGGGACCCAGTACTTC
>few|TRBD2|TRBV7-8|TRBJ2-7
CASSSPGLEVHEQYF
TGTGCCAGCAGCTCGCCGGGACTAGAGGTCCACGAGCAGTACTTC
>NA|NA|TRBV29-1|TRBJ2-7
CSVEGGSGGSYEQYF
TGCAGCGTTGAAGGGGGCAGCGGAGGGTCCTACGAGCAGTACTTC
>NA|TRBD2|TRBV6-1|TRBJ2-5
CASRRLAGGADEQYF
TGTGCCAGCAGGAGACTAGCGGGAGGGGCAGATGAGCAGTACTTC
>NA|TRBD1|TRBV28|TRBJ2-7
CASSTGGPGQYF
TGTGCCAGCAGTACAGGGGGCCCCGGGCAGTACTTC
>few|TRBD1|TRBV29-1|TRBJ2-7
CSGTGASYEQYF
TGCAGCGGGACAGGGGCGTCCTACGAGCAGTACTTC
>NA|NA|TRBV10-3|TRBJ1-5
CAISESTGGSFTDTQHF
TGTGCCATCAGTGAGTCAACAGGCGGGAGTTTTACAGATACGCAGCATTTT
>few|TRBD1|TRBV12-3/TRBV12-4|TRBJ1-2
CASSYRDRVVYGYTF
TGTGCCAGCAGTTACCGGGACAGGGTTGTCTATGGCTACACCTTC
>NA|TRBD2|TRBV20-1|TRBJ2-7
CSAPAPGLAGTYEQYF
TGCAGTGCACCTGCTCCGGGACTAGCGGGGACCTACGAGCAGTACTTC
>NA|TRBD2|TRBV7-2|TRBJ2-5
CASSLARGLAGGRETQYF
TGTGCCAGCAGCCTCGCCCGGGGACTAGCGGGGGGGCGAGAGACCCAGTACTTC
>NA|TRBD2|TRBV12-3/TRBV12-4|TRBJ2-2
CASSRTSGGQLNTGELFF
TGTGCCAGCAGTAGGACTAGCGGGGGACAACTGAACACCGGGGAGCTGTTTTTT
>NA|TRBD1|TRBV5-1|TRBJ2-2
CASSPGQPTGELFF
TGCGCCAGCAGCCCGGGACAGCCCACCGGGGAGCTGTTTTTT
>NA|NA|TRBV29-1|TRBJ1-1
CSVEVAGLSTEAFF
TGCAGCGTTGAAGTCGCAGGGTTGAGCACTGAAGCTTTCTTT
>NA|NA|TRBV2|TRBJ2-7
CASHKGGGRGRSYEQYF
TGTGCCAGCCATAAGGGCGGGGGCAGGGGCCGATCCTACGAGCAGTACTTC
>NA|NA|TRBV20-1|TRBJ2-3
CSAERASSTDTQYF
TGCAGTGCTGAGAGGGCCTCCAGCACAGATACGCAGTATTTT
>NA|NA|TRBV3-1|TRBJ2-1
CASSQRGTTQETQFF
TGTGCCAGCAGCCAAAGGGGGACTACACAAGAGACCCAGTTCTTC
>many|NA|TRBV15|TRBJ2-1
CATSRDLGVAELNEQFF
TGTGCCACCAGCAGAGATCTCGGGGTAGCGGAGCTCAATGAGCAGTTCTTC
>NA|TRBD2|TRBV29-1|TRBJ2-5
CSVAGREETQYF
TGCAGCGTTGCTGGGAGGGAAGAGACCCAGTACTTC
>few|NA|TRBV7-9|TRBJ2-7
CASSLASDTYEQYF
TGTGCCAGCAGCTTGGCTAGCGACACCTACGAGCAGTACTTC
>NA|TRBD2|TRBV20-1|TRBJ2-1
CSADTSGGNNEQFF
TGCAGTGCTGACACTAGCGGGGGTAACAATGAGCAGTTCTTC
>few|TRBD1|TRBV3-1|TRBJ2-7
CASSQPGTASYEQYF
TGTGCCAGCAGCCAACCCGGGACAGCCTCCTACGAGCAGTACTTC
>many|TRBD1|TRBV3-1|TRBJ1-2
CASSQGSRDSYGYTF
TGTGCCAGCAGCCAAGGATCCAGGGACAGCTATGGCTACACCTTC
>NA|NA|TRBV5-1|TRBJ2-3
CASSLVALSTDTQYF
TGCGCCAGCAGCTTGGTTGCCCTAAGCACAGATACGCAGTATTTT
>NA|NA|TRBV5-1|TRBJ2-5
CASSLAERAVASQYF
TGCGCCAGCAGCTTGGCCGAAAGGGCAGTAGCATCCCAGTACTTC
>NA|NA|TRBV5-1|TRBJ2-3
CASNGGQSTDTQYF
TGCGCCAGCAACGGTGGGCAAAGCACAGATACGCAGTATTTT
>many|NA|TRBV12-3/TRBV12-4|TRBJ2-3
CASSLAGGSDTQYF
TGTGCCAGCAGTTTAGCGGGGGGCTCAGATACGCAGTATTTT
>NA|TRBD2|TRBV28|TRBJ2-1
CASSFLAGRGYNEQFF
TGTGCCAGCAGTTTCTTAGCGGGAAGAGGCTACAATGAGCAGTTCTTC
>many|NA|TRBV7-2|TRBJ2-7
CASSLEYEQYF
TGTGCCAGCAGCTTAGAGTACGAGCAGTACTTC
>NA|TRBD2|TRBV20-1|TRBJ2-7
CSATGLDNYEQYF
TGCAGTGCTACGGGACTAGATAACTACGAGCAGTACTTC
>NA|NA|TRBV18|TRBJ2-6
CASSPPGVDGANVLTF
TGTGCCAGCTCACCACCAGGGGTAGATGGGGCCAACGTCCTGACTTTC